The 11 T cell receptor beta chains given below trace back to one sample, sequenced in a study of cytomegalovirus exposure and HLA in healthy donors. Use of 60 Vbeta and 13 Jbeta primers characterized the PCR. The data were produced by immunoSEQ multiplex PCR, yet TCRdb's version contains in-frame clones alone and is incomplete. The table shows 200,000 to 250,000 clones, with 75% to 85% occurring only once. Sequencing was performed on PBMCs. The receptors originated from an older woman in good health and CMV-seropositive.

This clone was recorded a few times. A far larger clone is one base from this, pointing to a likely read error. V is TRBV7-2 and J is TRBJ1-5, with a weak D call TRBD1 (6 bases). This CDR3 has 15 residues. With 3 bases removed from V and 0 bases from J, the gap between germline ends came to 9 bases. Germline V CDR1 and CDR2: SGHTA, FQGNSA. CDR3 loop: CASSFQGYSNQPQHF. The CDR3 nucleotides read TGTGCCAGCAGCTTTCAGGGGTATAGCAATCAGCCCCAGCATTTT.

This clone appeared a few times. V is TRBV5-8 and J is TRBJ2-1; D ambiguous. Looked up from germline, CDR1 is SGHTS and CDR2 is YDEGEE. V was trimmed by 5 bases and J by 0 bases, leaving 12 bases between them. This CDR3 region has 15 residues. CDR3 sequence reads: CASRQDILSYNEQFF. CDR3 DNA: TGTGCCAGCAGACAAGACATCCTCTCCTACAATGAGCAGTTCTTC.

The chain is built from TRBV7-2 and TRBJ2-2; tentative D call: TRBD2 (5 bases). Trimming stripped 1 base from V and 8 bases from J, with 11 bases between. The germline V gene encodes CDR1 SGHTA and CDR2 FQGNSA. The CDR3 spans 14 residues. The CDR3: CASSLDPGSGELFF. The DNA of the CDR3 is TGTGCCAGCAGCTTAGATCCGGGGTCGGGGGAGCTGTTTTTT.

This sequence joins TRBV10-2 and TRBJ2-2; D is unclear. Deletions cut 3 bases from V and 9 bases from J, with 5 bases between. From germline, CDR1 is WSHSY and CDR2 SAAADI. There are 11 residues in the CDR3. The CDR3 spells CASSEQRELFF. CDR3 sequence (DNA): TGCGCCAGCAGTGAACAGAGGGAGCTGTTTTTT.

The V gene is TRBV7-8, the J gene TRBJ2-7, with D maybe TRBD1 (6 bases). Trimming took off 1 base at V and 3 bases at J, with 13 bases between the two ends. CDR3 length: 15 amino acids. Per the germline V gene, CDR1 is SGHVS and CDR2 is FQNEAQ. The CDR3 nucleotides are TGTGCCAGCAGCTTAGGTACAGGGACCTTCTACGAGCAGTACTTC. This translates into CASSLGTGTFYEQYF.

The rearrangement uses TRBV28 and TRBJ1-3; TRBD1 matches 9 bases. Germline CDR1 and CDR2: MDHEN and SYDVKM. CDR3 length: 15 amino acids. Trimming cost V 6 bases and J 2 bases; bases outside gene matches: 5. CDR3 nucleotides: TGTGCCAGCAGATACCGGACAGGGGCTGGAAACACCATATATTTT. As protein: CASRYRTGAGNTIYF. The full variable domain, with the rest looked up from reference TRBV28 and TRBJ1-3, is DVKVTQSSRYLVKRTGEKVFLECVQDMDHENMFWYRQDPGLGLRLIYFSYDVKMKEKGDIPEGYSVSREKKERFSLILESASTNQTSMYLCASRYRTGAGNTIYFGEGSWLTVV.

The chain is built from TRBV21-1 and TRBJ2-3; the tabulated D call, TRBD1, remains unverified against the DNA. TRBV21-1 has pseudogene status. The CDR3 extends over 16 amino acids. The CDR3 region is CASSKVAGPSTDTQYF. CDR3 sequence (DNA): TGTGCCAGCAGCAAGGTGGCAGGGCCTAGCACAGATACGCAGTATTTT.

CDR3 bases: TGTGCCAGCAGTCCCCCGGGACAGTTTAACACTGAAGCTTTCTTT. The encoded protein is CASSPPGQFNTEAFF. The rearrangement links TRBV27 to TRBJ1-1; 7 bases are shared with TRBD1. The length of the CDR3 is 15 residues. J gave up 2 bases and V 5 bases, and 8 bases lay outside the gene matches. The germline V gene has CDR1 MNHEY and CDR2 SMNVEV (reference sequence).

Of note for this clone: A read error may produce the germline difference seen at one junction end. V gene TRBV15 combines with J gene TRBJ1-4, with 7 bases identical to TRBD1. CDR3 length equals 16 residues. Germline V gene data show CDR1 as LNHNV and CDR2 as YYDKDF (reference sequence). CDR3 sequence (DNA): TGTGCCATCAGCAGACTTAGGGAAGGGGGCGAGGTCAAGGTGTTTTTT. Translated, it gives CAISRLREGGEVKVFF. Full variable domain (missing parts from reference TRBV15 and TRBJ1-4): DAMVIQNPRYQVTQFGKPVTLSCSQTLNHNVMYWYQQKSSQAPKLLFHYYDKDFNNEADTPDNFQSRRPNTSFCFLDIRSPGLGDTAMYLCAISRLREGGEVKVFFGSGTQLSVL.

The rearrangement uses TRBV30 and TRBJ1-1; TRBD1 aligns across 9 bases. Trimming cost V 0 bases and J 2 bases; bases outside gene matches: 7. The CDR3 is 16 residues long. CDR1 is GTSNPN, CDR2 SVGIG, per germline (reference sequence). The CDR3 coding sequence is TGTGCCTGGAGTGTGGGACAGGGCTTAATAAACACTGAAGCTTTCTTT. Translating it yields CAWSVGQGLINTEAFF.

V is TRBV14 and J is TRBJ1-1, with D possibly matching TRBD1 (6 bases). Trimming shortened V by 1 base and J by 0 bases, and 12 bases separated the two germline ends. The CDR3 covers 16 residues. From germline, CDR1 is SGHDN and CDR2 FVKESK. This chain's CDR3 is CASSQGSGTLNTEAFF. DNA of the CDR3: TGTGCCAGCAGCCAAGGGTCCGGGACATTGAACACTGAAGCTTTCTTT.